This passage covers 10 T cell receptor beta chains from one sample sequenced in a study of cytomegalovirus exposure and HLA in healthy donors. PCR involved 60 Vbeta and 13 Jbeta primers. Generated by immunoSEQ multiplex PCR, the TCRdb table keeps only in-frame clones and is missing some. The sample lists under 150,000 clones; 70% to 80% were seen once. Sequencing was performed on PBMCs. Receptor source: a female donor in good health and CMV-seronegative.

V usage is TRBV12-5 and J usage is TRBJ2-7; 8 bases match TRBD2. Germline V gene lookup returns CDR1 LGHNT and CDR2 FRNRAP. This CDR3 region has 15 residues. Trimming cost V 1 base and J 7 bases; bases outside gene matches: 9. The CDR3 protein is CASGLARGDSWEQYF. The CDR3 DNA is TGTGCTAGTGGTTTGGCGCGGGGGGATAGCTGGGAGCAGTACTTC.

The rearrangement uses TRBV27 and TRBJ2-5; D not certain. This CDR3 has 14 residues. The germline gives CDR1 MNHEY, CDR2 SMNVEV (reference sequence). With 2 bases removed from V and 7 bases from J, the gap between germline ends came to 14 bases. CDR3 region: CASSLGSVPGTQYF. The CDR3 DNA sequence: TGTGCCAGCAGTTTAGGTTCAGTACCTGGGACCCAGTACTTC.

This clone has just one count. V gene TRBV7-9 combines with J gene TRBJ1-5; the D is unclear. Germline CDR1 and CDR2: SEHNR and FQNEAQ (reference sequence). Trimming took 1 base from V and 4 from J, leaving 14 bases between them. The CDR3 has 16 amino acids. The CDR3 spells CASSLGSGDWNQPQHF. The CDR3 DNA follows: TGTGCCAGCAGCTTAGGGTCGGGAGATTGGAATCAGCCCCAGCATTTT.

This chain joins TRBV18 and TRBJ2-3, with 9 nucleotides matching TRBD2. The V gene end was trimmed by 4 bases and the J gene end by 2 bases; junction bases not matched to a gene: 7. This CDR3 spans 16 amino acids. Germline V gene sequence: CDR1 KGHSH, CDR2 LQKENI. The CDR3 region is CASSLGSGGNTDTQYF. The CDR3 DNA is TGTGCCAGCTCACTGGGAAGCGGGGGGAACACAGATACGCAGTATTTT.

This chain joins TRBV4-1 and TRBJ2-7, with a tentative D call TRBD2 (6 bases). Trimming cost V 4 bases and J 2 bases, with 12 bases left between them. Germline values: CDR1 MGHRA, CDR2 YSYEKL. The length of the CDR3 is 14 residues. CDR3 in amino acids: CASSLEGSPYEQYF. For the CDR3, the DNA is TGCGCCAGCAGCCTGGAGGGGAGCCCCTACGAGCAGTACTTC.

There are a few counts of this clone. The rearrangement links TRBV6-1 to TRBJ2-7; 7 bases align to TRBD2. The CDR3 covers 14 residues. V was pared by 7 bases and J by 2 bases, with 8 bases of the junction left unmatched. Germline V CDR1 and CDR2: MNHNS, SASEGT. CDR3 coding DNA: TGTGCCAGCAAGCGGGAAGCCAAGACCTACGAGCAGTACTTC. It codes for CASKREAKTYEQYF.

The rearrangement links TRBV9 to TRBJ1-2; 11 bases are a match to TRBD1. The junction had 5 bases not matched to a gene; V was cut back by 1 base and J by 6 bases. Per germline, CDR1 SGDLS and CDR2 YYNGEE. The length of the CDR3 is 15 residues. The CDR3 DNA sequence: TGTGCCAGCAGCGTAACCTGGACAGGGGGCAATGGCTACACCTTC. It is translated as CASSVTWTGGNGYTF. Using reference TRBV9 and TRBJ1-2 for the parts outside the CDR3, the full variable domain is DSGVTQTPKHLITATGQRVTLRCSPRSGDLSVYWYQQSLDQGLQFLIQYYNGEERAKGNILERFSAQQFPDLHSELNLSSLELGDSALYFCASSVTWTGGNGYTFGSGTRLTVV.

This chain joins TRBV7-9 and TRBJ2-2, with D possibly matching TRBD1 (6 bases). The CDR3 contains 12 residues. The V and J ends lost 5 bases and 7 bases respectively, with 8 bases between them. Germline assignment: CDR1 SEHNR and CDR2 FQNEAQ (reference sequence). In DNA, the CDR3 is TGTGCCAGCAGCCAGGGGAGCGGGGAGCTGTTTTTT. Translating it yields CASSQGSGELFF.

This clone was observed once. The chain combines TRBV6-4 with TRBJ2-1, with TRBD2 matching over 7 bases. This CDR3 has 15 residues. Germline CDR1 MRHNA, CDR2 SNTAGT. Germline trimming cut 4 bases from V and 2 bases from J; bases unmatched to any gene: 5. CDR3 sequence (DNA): TGTGCCAGCAGTGTTGGGGAGGGCCCCTACAATGAGCAGTTCTTC. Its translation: CASSVGEGPYNEQFF.

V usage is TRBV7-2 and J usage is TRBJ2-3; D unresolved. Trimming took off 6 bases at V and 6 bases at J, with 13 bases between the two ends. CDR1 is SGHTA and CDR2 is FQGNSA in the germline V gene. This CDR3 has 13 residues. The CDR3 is CASSPGFVDTQYF. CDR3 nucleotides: TGTGCCAGCAGTCCCGGTTTTGTTGATACGCAGTATTTT.